This TCR beta chain was captured by sequencing in a study of OX40 agonist ivuxolimab in advanced cancers. Study in general: Patients treated during dose escalation were battling hepatocellular carcinoma, melanoma, renal cell or head and neck cancer.

Measured with immunoSEQ multiplex PCR; TCRdb has only the in-frame clones, and not every one. Among tens of thousands of clones listed, about 93% were seen once. The trim removed 1 base at V and 2 bases at J, leaving 5 bases unmatched. The CDR3 covers 15 residues. Germline CDR1 and CDR2: SGHTA and FQGTGA. Cycle 7 day 1, cycle 4 day 1, and baseline were the timepoints at which blood was sampled. In its sample, this clone was seen once. This TCR was sampled from an adult with an advanced solid tumor such as melanoma, head and neck, liver or kidney cancer. This sequence joins TRBV7-3 and TRBJ2-7; 7 positions agree with TRBD2. The starting material was CD4+ or CD8+ T cells sorted from blood, obtained in a trial of the OX40 agonist ivuxolimab. CDR3: CASSLNSGGPYEQYF. Here the CDR3 DNA reads TGTGCCAGCAGCTTAAATTCGGGAGGTCCCTACGAGCAGTACTTC.